The 27 T cell receptor beta chains reported below all come from one sample, sequenced in a study of T cell responses to AZD1222 COVID-19 vaccine. TCRdb's copy holds only in-frame clones and misses some; the assay was immunoSEQ multiplex PCR. The sample records around 99,000 clones, 75% to 90% being singletons. Material: peripheral blood, obtained on day 0 of AZD1222 vaccination. Every receptor here comes from an adult in good health.

This clone was seen just once. This chain uses TRBV2 with TRBJ2-5; D remains ambiguous. Per the germline V gene, CDR1 is SNHLY and CDR2 is FYNNEI. V was clipped by 8 bases and J by 0 bases, with 16 bases between them. This CDR3 is 15 amino acids long. The CDR3 nucleotides are TGTGCCAGCCGCCTAACCCGAGACAACCAAGAGACCCAGTACTTC. It encodes CASRLTRDNQETQYF. The full variable domain, in which reference TRBV2 and TRBJ2-5 provide the parts outside the CDR3, is EPEVTQTPSHQVTQMGQEVILRCVPISNHLYFYWYRQILGQKVEFLVSFYNNEISEKSEIFDDQFSVERPDGSNFTLKIRSTKLEDSAMYFCASRLTRDNQETQYFGPGTRLLVL.

The chain carries TRBV7-3 and TRBJ2-3, with a possible D match to TRBD1 (5 bases). Trimming took off 5 bases at V and 1 base at J, with 13 bases between the two ends. From germline, CDR1 is SGHTA and CDR2 FQGTGA. The CDR3 totals 15 residues. Written as DNA, the CDR3 is TGTGCCAGCAGCCCCCACGTAGGGGGCACAGATACGCAGTATTTT. Translated, it gives CASSPHVGGTDTQYF.

V usage is TRBV6-6 and J usage is TRBJ1-1, with D possibly being TRBD1 (5 bases). Germline-derived CDR1 and CDR2 are MNHNY and SVGAGI (reference sequence). V was pared by 2 bases and J by 11 bases, with 9 bases between. This CDR3 region has 11 residues. CDR3: CASSYDRRAFF. The CDR3 DNA is TGTGCCAGCAGTTACGACAGACGTGCTTTCTTT.

The CDR3: CASSRDPGPPVNTQYF. DNA of the CDR3: TGTGCCAGCAGTCGAGATCCGGGACCGCCGGTAAATACGCAGTATTTT. The chain uses TRBV6-6 and TRBJ2-3, with D perhaps being TRBD1 or TRBD2 (5 bases each). Germline CDR1 is MNHNY and CDR2 is SVGAGI (reference sequence). This CDR3 comprises 16 residues. V lost 5 bases, J lost 7 bases, and 22 bases lay in between.

This chain joins TRBV5-1 and TRBJ2-5; tentative D call: TRBD1 (6 bases). The germline V and J ends were trimmed by 2 bases and 3 bases, with 14 bases remaining between them. This CDR3 spans 15 amino acids. The germline gives CDR1 SGHRS, CDR2 YFSETQ. The CDR3 loop is CASSFFSSGEETQYF. The CDR3 nucleotides are TGCGCCAGCAGCTTTTTTTCATCAGGGGAAGAGACCCAGTACTTC. The full variable domain, completed using reference TRBV5-1 and TRBJ2-5, is KAGVTQTPRYLIKTRGQQVTLSCSPISGHRSVSWYQQTPGQGLQFLFEYFSETQRNKGNFPGRFSGRQFSNSRSEMNVSTLELGDSALYLCASSFFSSGEETQYFGPGTRLLVL.

The chain joins TRBV7-2 to TRBJ2-1, with unresolved D. Germline lookup yields CDR1 SGHTA and CDR2 FQGNSA. The CDR3 consists of 17 residues. V was clipped by 4 bases and J by 4 bases, with 20 bases between them. The CDR3 DNA sequence: TGTGCCAGCAGCTCCCGGAGCTTCGGATCCATTTACAATGAGCAGTTCTTC. This codes for CASSSRSFGSIYNEQFF.

This CDR3 reads CASRDTPYGYTF. As DNA, the CDR3 is TGTGCCAGTAGGGACACTCCCTATGGCTACACCTTC. The V gene is TRBV19, the J gene TRBJ1-2; maybe TRBD1 (5 bases). With 6 bases removed from V and 4 bases from J, the gap between germline ends came to 9 bases. Germline V gene lookup returns CDR1 LNHDA and CDR2 SQIVND (reference sequence). There are 12 residues in the CDR3.

This sequence joins TRBV2 and TRBJ1-1; no clear D gene. Between the trimmed V and J ends, which lost 5 bases and 6 bases, there was a span of 7 bases. This CDR3 contains 11 residues. Per germline, CDR1 SNHLY and CDR2 FYNNEI. The CDR3 region has the DNA TGTGCCAGCAGTACGACCCCTGAAGCTTTCTTT. Its protein product is CASSTTPEAFF.

The genes are TRBV7-9 and TRBJ2-2; 8 nucleotides match TRBD2. The germline CDR1 and CDR2 sequences are SEHNR and FQNEAQ (reference sequence). The junction had 7 bases not matched to a gene; V was cut back by 3 bases and J by 4 bases. CDR3 length: 16 amino acids. The CDR3 sequence is CASSLVAGGSTGELFF. The DNA of the CDR3 is TGTGCCAGCAGCTTGGTGGCGGGAGGTTCCACCGGGGAGCTGTTTTTT.

The rearrangement joins TRBV6-6 to TRBJ1-4; D unclear. Germline values: CDR1 MNHNY, CDR2 SVGAGI (reference sequence). The CDR3 spans 12 residues. Trimming pared 4 bases from V and 8 bases from J, leaving 8 bases between. The CDR3 DNA is TGTGCCAGCAGTTCCCCAGGAGAAAAACTGTTTTTT. Its protein product is CASSSPGEKLFF.

By share, this clone ranks as medium-sized. V usage is TRBV11-2 and J usage is TRBJ2-7; D uncertain. Trimming removed 5 bases from V and 0 bases from J, with 2 bases in between. The CDR3 spans 11 residues. The V gene's germline CDR1 is SGHAT and CDR2 FQNNGV. CDR3 sequence (DNA): TGTGCCAGCAGCGACTCCTACGAGCAGTACTTC. Its translation: CASSDSYEQYF.

This sequence joins TRBV10-3 and TRBJ2-6; 9 bases align to TRBD1. This CDR3 is 19 amino acids long. J was trimmed by 3 bases and V by 0 bases; bases with no gene match: 9. The germline V gene has CDR1 ENHRY and CDR2 SYGVKD. This CDR3 reads CAISESGQGAVVGANVLTF. CDR3 nucleotides: TGTGCCATCAGTGAGTCGGGACAGGGTGCGGTCGTTGGGGCCAACGTCCTGACTTTC.

This chain joins TRBV30 and TRBJ1-1; D is unresolved. V was pared by 3 bases and J by 6 bases, with 17 bases between. The germline V gene has CDR1 GTSNPN and CDR2 SVGIG (reference sequence). The CDR3 has 14 residues. CDR3 loop: CAWRFRALSAEAFF. CDR3 coding DNA: TGTGCCTGGAGGTTTCGGGCACTTTCGGCTGAAGCTTTCTTT.

The rearrangement links TRBV4-1 to TRBJ1-6; the D is unclear. In germline, CDR1 is MGHRA, CDR2 YSYEKL. Trimming shortened V by 4 bases and J by 0 bases, and 16 bases separated the two germline ends. The CDR3 covers 18 residues. Written as DNA, the CDR3 is TGCGCCAGCAGCCCTATCTTCCTCGACCTCTCCTATAATTCACCCCTCCACTTT. It yields the protein CASSPIFLDLSYNSPLHF.

This clone has only a few counts. The rearrangement links TRBV4-1 to TRBJ2-7, with 7 bases matching TRBD1. Germline-derived CDR1 and CDR2 are MGHRA and YSYEKL. The CDR3 covers 14 residues. Losses at the gene ends were 1 base for V and 6 bases for J; bases not matched to a gene: 6. This chain's CDR3 is CASSQGDRVGEQYF. As DNA, the CDR3 is TGCGCCAGCAGCCAAGGCGACAGGGTCGGCGAGCAGTACTTC.

The chain employs TRBV28 and TRBJ2-3; the match to TRBD2 covers 12 bases. The germline CDR1 and CDR2 sequences are MDHEN and SYDVKM. The ends lost 3 bases at V and 9 bases at J; junction bases unmatched: 13. The CDR3 is 17 amino acids. This CDR3 is CASSFRASGRGRGTQYF. The CDR3, as DNA: TGTGCCAGCAGTTTTAGGGCTAGCGGGAGGGGCCGGGGCACGCAGTATTTT.

The chain is built from TRBV4-2 and TRBJ2-7, with D perhaps TRBD2 (6 bases). The CDR3 contains 15 residues. The germline CDR1 and CDR2 sequences are LGHNA and YNFKEQ. Trimming cost V 0 bases and J 5 bases, with 14 bases left between them. Here the CDR3 DNA reads TGTGCCAGCAGCCAAGACCTCGGAGGGCCTAACGAGCAGTACTTC. It encodes CASSQDLGGPNEQYF.

V and J are TRBV14 and TRBJ2-1, with D perhaps TRBD2 (5 bases). This CDR3 has 12 amino acids. Germline lookup yields CDR1 SGHDN and CDR2 FVKESK. The ends were cut back, 1 base at V and 13 bases at J, with 11 bases in the middle. CDR3 DNA: TGTGCCAGCAGCCAAGTCCCTGCGGGTCAGTTCTTC. It codes for CASSQVPAGQFF.

This chain joins TRBV4-2 and TRBJ1-4; TRBD1 agrees at 7 bases. This CDR3 region has 16 residues. Trimming at V came to 0 bases and at J to 8 bases, leaving 9 bases not matched to a gene. Germline V CDR1 and CDR2: LGHNA, YNFKEQ. CDR3 loop: CASSQETGDSGEKLFF. The CDR3 nucleotides read TGTGCCAGCAGCCAAGAAACAGGGGACTCCGGGGAAAAACTGTTTTTT.

A word on this clone: Other DNA sequences within the sample encode an identical CDR3. In DNA, the CDR3 is TGTGCCAGCAGACCGGGGATCCAGGACACTGAAGCTTTCTTT. It is translated as CASRPGIQDTEAFF. V gene TRBV9 combines with J gene TRBJ1-1; D is ambiguous. This CDR3 region has 14 residues. Germline values: CDR1 SGDLS, CDR2 YYNGEE. The V and J ends lost 5 bases and 3 bases respectively, with 14 bases between them.

The rearrangement uses TRBV6-1 and TRBJ1-5; 10 bases are shared with TRBD1. This CDR3 is 18 amino acids long. The V and J ends lost 2 bases and 0 bases, in that order; junction bases with no gene match: 7. Germline CDR1 and CDR2: MNHNS and SASEGT. The CDR3, as DNA: TGTGCCAGCAGTGAATACGGGACAGGGGTCGATAGCAATCAGCCCCAGCATTTT. Protein product: CASSEYGTGVDSNQPQHF.

This chain joins TRBV7-2 and TRBJ2-7; D gene unclear. V was pared by 2 bases and J by 0 bases, with 5 bases between. The germline V gene encodes CDR1 SGHTA and CDR2 FQGNSA. The length of the CDR3 is 13 residues. The CDR3 sequence is CASSLTYSYEQYF. In DNA, the CDR3 is TGTGCCAGCAGCTTAACATACTCCTACGAGCAGTACTTC.

This chain uses TRBV7-8 with TRBJ2-7; 7 bases match TRBD2. The CDR3 runs to 15 residues. V gave up 0 bases and J gave up 4 bases; unmatched junction bases: 6. Per germline, CDR1 SGHVS and CDR2 FQNEAQ. The CDR3 loop reads CASSLALGEGYEQYF. The CDR3, as DNA: TGTGCCAGCAGCTTAGCGCTCGGGGAGGGGTACGAGCAGTACTTC. The full variable domain, with the rest looked up from reference TRBV7-8 and TRBJ2-7, is GAGVSQSPRYKVAKRGQDVALRCDPISGHVSLFWYQQALGQGPEFLTYFQNEAQLDKSGLPSDRFFAERPEGSVSTLKIQRTQQEDSAVYLCASSLALGEGYEQYFGPGTRLTVT.

This clone was seen a single time. The chain has TRBV6-2 or TRBV6-3 and TRBJ2-1; D may be TRBD2 (6 bases). The V gene lost 0 bases and the J gene lost 5 bases, with 17 bases spanning the gap. The CDR3 is 17 residues long. Germline CDR1 MNHEY, CDR2 SVGEGT. The CDR3 DNA is TGTGCCAGCAGTTACTCCCCCCGGGAGCCTTTAGACAATGAGCAGTTCTTC. As protein: CASSYSPREPLDNEQFF.

The chain couples TRBV27 to TRBJ1-2; D not resolved. Germline V gene lookup returns CDR1 MNHEY and CDR2 SMNVEV (reference sequence). The CDR3 sequence is 14 residues long. V was cut by 0 bases and J by 4 bases, with 9 bases left in between. In DNA, the CDR3 is TGTGCCAGCAGTTTATCTGGCAGGTCCTATGGCTACACCTTC. It encodes CASSLSGRSYGYTF.

The J gene is TRBJ1-1, the V gene TRBV14, with D perhaps TRBD1 (5 bases). The germline V gene has CDR1 SGHDN and CDR2 FVKESK. The germline V and J ends were trimmed by 4 bases and 4 bases, with 16 bases remaining between them. The CDR3 extends over 15 amino acids. The CDR3 nucleotides are TGTGCCAGCAGCCCGCACGGGGGAGCCGGCACTGAAGCTTTCTTT. As protein: CASSPHGGAGTEAFF.

The V call is TRBV28, the J call TRBJ2-7; unclear D gene. The CDR3 runs 14 residues. Trimming cost V 4 bases and J 5 bases, with 15 bases left between them. In germline, CDR1 is MDHEN, CDR2 SYDVKM. CDR3 amino acids: CASSSNSGSHEQYF. CDR3 coding DNA: TGTGCCAGCAGTTCGAATTCAGGAAGCCACGAGCAGTACTTC.